This TCR beta chain was identified during a study of blood T cell repertoires in COVID-19. In the study overall: Sites in the United States, Italy and Spain provided acute and convalescent COVID-19 samples.

The CDR3 has 13 residues. Deletions cut 3 bases from V and 2 bases from J, with 8 bases between. Cohort placement rested on clinical history that participants reported themselves. As processed by the authors: For nucleated cells, counts were estimated from reference gene primer amplification. TCRdb's copy holds only in-frame clones and misses some; the assay was immunoSEQ multiplex PCR. V and J calls and clone size are as listed in that table; D and trimming were resolved from the DNA. This sample has about 210,000 clones, with about 86% found just once. The origin of this receptor is a woman between 50 and 59 years old with acute COVID-19. What was sequenced was PBMCs or T cells enriched from blood (not recorded which). This chain uses TRBV12-3 or TRBV12-4 with TRBJ2-7; D gene unclear. This CDR3 is CASSFGGTYEQYF. The CDR3 nucleotides read TGTGCCAGCAGTTTCGGCGGAACCTACGAGCAGTACTTC.